What follows are 2 T cell receptor beta chains derived from one specimen sequenced in a study of T-cell reconstitution after alpha-beta-depleted transplantation in children. Unique molecular identifiers tagged the TCRbeta library. TCRdb fed the PCR reads into MiXCR, producing one record per CDR3 protein. Of more than 200,000 distinct CDR3 sequences in the sample, under 30% are singletons; the top ten hold about 2.5%. The sample here was PBMCs, taken before TCRalphabeta/CD19-depleted stem cell transplant. The receptors were gathered from a girl aged 2-10 years with Fanconi anemia, due to receive a stem cell transplant.

This chain joins TRBV20-1 and TRBJ2-1; D possibly corresponds to TRBD1 (6 bases). V was cut by 6 bases and J by 9 bases, with 15 bases left in between. This CDR3 is 12 amino acids long. Germline CDR1 is DFQATT and CDR2 is SNEGSKA (reference sequence). This CDR3 is CSAQGGSIEQFF. The CDR3 DNA reads as TGCAGTGCCCAAGGGGGAAGCATTGAGCAGTTCTTC.

The rearrangement joins TRBV29-1 to TRBJ2-7; D remains unclear. Germline V CDR1 and CDR2: SQVTM, ANQGSEA. This CDR3 comprises 11 residues. Trimming stripped 0 bases from V and 4 bases from J, with 4 bases between. The CDR3 loop is CSVEDQYEQYF. CDR3 DNA sequence: TGCAGCGTTGAAGATCAGTACGAGCAGTACTTC.